This T cell receptor beta chain stems from a study of CD8 T cells in ankylosing spondylitis. Points from the study as a whole: A motif in TCR beta, a set of seven to nine highly homologous variants, appeared characteristic of ankylosing spondylitis blood.

TCRdb recomputed calls from the 5' RACE reads with MiXCR, one row per CDR3 protein. This repertoire shows 750,000 to 850,000 distinct CDR3 sequences, about an eighth found once; its top ten account for about 0.5%. This clonotype has more than one count but fewer than ten. Antigen specificity is unknown. The CDR3 runs to 15 residues. Germline-derived CDR1 and CDR2 are DFQATT and SNEGSKA (reference sequence). V was pared by 4 bases and J by 1 base, with 16 bases between. This TCR was sampled from a male donor with ankylosing spondylitis. This chain joins TRBV20-1 and TRBJ2-5; unclear D gene. Sequencing used blood, either unsorted or a sorted T cell fraction (not recorded which). In nucleotides, the CDR3 is TGCAGTGCTATAAAGCCGCTCTACCCCCAAGAGACCCAGTACTTC. This sequence encodes CSAIKPLYPQETQYF.